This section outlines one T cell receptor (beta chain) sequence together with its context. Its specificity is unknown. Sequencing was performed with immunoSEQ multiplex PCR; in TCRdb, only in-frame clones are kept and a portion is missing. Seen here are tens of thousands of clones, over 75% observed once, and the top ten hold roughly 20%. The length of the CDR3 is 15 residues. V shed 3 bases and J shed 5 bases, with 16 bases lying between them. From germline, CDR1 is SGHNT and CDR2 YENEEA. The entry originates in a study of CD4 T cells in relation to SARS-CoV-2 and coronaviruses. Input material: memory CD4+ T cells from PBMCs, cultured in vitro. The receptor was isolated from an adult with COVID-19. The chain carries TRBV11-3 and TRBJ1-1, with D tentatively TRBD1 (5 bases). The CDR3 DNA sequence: TGTGCCAGCAGCTTGGGGCCACTGCGGGGGACTGAAGCTTTCTTT. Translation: CASSLGPLRGTEAFF.